Presented here are 5 T cell receptor beta chains from one specimen sequenced in a study of lymphopenia after photon versus proton radiotherapy. Assay used: immunoSEQ multiplex PCR; TCRdb lists only in-frame clones, some missing. The sample includes roughly 23,000 clones, 80% to 90% of them seen just once. The material was peripheral blood, obtained from a patient treated with proton-based radiotherapy. The receptor set was obtained from an elderly man with esophageal cancer.

This chain joins TRBV4-3 and TRBJ1-5; D is possibly TRBD1 (6 bases). V gave up 4 bases and J gave up 6 bases, with 16 bases separating them. The germline V gene encodes CDR1 LGHNA and CDR2 YSLEER. The CDR3 contains 15 residues. Here the CDR3 reads CASSLGSGEGQPQHF. As DNA, the CDR3 is TGCGCCAGCAGCCTAGGGTCAGGGGAAGGTCAGCCCCAGCATTTT.

V gene TRBV7-2 combines with J gene TRBJ1-2; no clear D gene. V lost 1 base and J lost 4, with 10 bases in between. Germline V CDR1 and CDR2: SGHTA, FQGNSA. The length of the CDR3 is 14 residues. The CDR3 DNA reads as TGTGCCAGCAGCTTAGATTTGAATTTCTATGGCTACACCTTC. It translates to CASSLDLNFYGYTF.

The chain is built from TRBV5-6 and TRBJ2-1; no reliable D call. The CDR3 has 11 amino acids. Between the trimmed V and J ends, which lost 2 bases and 9 bases, there was a span of 6 bases. Germline V gene data show CDR1 as SGHDT and CDR2 as YYEEEE. Here the CDR3 reads CASSFSSEQFF. Written as DNA, the CDR3 is TGTGCCAGCAGCTTTTCAAGTGAGCAGTTCTTC.

The V and J genes are TRBV11-2 and TRBJ2-5; D possibly matches TRBD1 or TRBD2 (5 bases each). Trimming pared 3 bases from V and 5 bases from J, leaving 16 bases between. Germline CDR1 SGHAT, CDR2 FQNNGV. The CDR3 contains 15 residues. CDR3 nucleotides: TGTGCCAGCAGCTTGGACGGGACGGACCGGGAGACCCAGTACTTC. Translating it yields CASSLDGTDRETQYF.

The rearrangement joins TRBV7-9 to TRBJ1-4, with 7 bases fitting TRBD1. Germline CDR1 is SEHNR and CDR2 is FQNEAQ (reference sequence). V was clipped by 5 bases and J by 4 bases; unmatched bases: 10. This CDR3 spans 16 amino acids. The CDR3 DNA is TGTGCCAGCAGCCGTTACTCCGGGACAGATAATGAAAAACTGTTTTTT. Its translation is CASSRYSGTDNEKLFF.